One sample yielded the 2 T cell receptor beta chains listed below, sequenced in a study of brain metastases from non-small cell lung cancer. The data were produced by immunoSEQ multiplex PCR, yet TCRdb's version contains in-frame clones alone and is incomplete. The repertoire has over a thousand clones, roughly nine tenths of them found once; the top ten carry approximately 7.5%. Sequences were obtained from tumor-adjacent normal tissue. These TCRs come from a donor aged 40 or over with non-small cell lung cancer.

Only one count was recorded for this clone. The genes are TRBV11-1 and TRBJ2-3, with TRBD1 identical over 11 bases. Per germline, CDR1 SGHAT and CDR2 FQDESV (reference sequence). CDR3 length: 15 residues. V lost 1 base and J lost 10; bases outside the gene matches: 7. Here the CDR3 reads CASSLGTGGGSAQYF. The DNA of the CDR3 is TGTGCCAGCAGCTTAGGGACAGGGGGCGGATCGGCGCAGTATTTT.

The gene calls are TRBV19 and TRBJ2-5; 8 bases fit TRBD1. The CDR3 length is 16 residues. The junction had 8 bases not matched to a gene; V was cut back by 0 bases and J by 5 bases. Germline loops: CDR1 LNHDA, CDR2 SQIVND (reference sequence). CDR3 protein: CASSIDWTGYLETQYF. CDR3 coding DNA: TGTGCCAGTAGTATAGATTGGACAGGGTACTTGGAGACCCAGTACTTC. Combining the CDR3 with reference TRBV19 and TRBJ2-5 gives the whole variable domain DGGITQSPKYLFRKEGQNVTLSCEQNLNHDAMYWYRQDPGQGLRLIYYSQIVNDFQKGDIAEGYSVSREKKESFPLTVTSAQKNPTAFYLCASSIDWTGYLETQYFGPGTRLLVL.